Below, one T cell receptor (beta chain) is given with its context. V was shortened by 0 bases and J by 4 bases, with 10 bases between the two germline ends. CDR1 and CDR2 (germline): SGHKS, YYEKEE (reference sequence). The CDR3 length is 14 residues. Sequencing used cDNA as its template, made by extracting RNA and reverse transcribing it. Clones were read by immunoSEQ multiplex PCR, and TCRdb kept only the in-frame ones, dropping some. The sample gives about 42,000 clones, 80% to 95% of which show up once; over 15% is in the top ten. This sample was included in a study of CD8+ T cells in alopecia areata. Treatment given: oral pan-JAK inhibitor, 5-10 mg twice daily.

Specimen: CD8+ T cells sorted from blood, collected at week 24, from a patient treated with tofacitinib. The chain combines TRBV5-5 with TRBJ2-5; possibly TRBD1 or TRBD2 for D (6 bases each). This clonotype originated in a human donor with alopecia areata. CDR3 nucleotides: TGTGCCAGCAGCTTGGAGGAGGGGGGAGAGACCCAGTACTTC. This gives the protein CASSLEEGGETQYF.